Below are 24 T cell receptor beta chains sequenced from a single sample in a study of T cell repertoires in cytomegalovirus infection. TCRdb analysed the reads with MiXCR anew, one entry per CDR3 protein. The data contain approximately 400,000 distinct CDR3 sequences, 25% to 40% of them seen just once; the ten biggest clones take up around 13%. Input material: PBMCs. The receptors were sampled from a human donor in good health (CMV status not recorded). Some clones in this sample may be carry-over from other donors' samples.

The CDR3 loop reads CASSQEVAASYNEQFF. CDR3 bases: TGTGCCAGCAGCCAAGAAGTAGCAGCCTCCTACAATGAGCAGTTCTTC. The rearrangement links TRBV3-1 to TRBJ2-1; D remains unclear. Germline loops: CDR1 LGHDT, CDR2 YNNKEL (reference sequence). The length of the CDR3 is 16 residues. V lost 0 bases and J lost 0, with 9 bases in between.

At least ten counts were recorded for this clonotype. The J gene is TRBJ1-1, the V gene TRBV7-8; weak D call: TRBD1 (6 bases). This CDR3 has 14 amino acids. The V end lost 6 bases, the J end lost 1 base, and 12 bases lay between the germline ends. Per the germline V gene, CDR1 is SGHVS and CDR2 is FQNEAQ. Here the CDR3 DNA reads TGTGCCAGCAGAATAGACAGGAAGAACACTGAAGCTTTCTTT. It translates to CASRIDRKNTEAFF.

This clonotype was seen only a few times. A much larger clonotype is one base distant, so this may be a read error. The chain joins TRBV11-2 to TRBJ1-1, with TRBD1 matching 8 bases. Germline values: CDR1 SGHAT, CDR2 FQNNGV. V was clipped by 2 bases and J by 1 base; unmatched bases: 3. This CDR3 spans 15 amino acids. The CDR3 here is CASSLTGTGNTEAFF. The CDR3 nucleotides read TGTGCCAGCAGCTTAACCGGGACAGGGAACACTGAAGCTTTCTTT.

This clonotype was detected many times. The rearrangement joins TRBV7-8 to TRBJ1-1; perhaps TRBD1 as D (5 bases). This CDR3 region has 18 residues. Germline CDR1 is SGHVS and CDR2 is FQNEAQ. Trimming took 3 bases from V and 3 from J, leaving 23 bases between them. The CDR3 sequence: CASSFTIRLGRQDTEAFF. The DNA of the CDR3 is TGTGCCAGCAGCTTTACTATACGACTGGGGCGGCAGGACACTGAAGCTTTCTTT.

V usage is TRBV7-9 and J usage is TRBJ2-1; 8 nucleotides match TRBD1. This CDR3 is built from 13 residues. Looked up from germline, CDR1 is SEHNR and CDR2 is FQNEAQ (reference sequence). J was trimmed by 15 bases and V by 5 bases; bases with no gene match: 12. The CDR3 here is CASSPNPDRVAFF. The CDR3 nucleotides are TGTGCCAGCAGCCCCAACCCGGACAGGGTTGCGTTCTTC.

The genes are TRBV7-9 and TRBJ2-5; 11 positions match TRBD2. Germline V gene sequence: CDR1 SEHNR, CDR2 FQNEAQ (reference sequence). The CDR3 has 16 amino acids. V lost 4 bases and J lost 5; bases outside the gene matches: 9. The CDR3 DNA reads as TGTGCCAGCAGCTACTTTAGCGGGGGGGGCGGGGAGACCCAGTACTTC. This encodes CASSYFSGGGGETQYF.

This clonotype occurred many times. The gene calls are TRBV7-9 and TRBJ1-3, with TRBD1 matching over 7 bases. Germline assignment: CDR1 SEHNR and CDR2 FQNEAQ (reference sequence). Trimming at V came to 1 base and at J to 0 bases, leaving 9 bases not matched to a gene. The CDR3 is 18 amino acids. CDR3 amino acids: CASSLELRTGPSGNTIYF. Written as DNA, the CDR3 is TGTGCCAGCAGCTTAGAGCTGCGGACAGGTCCCTCTGGAAACACCATATATTTT.

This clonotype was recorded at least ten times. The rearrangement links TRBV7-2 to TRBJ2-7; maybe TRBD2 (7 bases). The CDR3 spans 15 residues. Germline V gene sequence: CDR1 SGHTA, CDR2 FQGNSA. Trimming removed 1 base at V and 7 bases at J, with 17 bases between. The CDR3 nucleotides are TGTGCCAGCAGCTTAGTTGGCGGGGGCCCCAGTGAGCAGTACTTC. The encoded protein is CASSLVGGGPSEQYF.

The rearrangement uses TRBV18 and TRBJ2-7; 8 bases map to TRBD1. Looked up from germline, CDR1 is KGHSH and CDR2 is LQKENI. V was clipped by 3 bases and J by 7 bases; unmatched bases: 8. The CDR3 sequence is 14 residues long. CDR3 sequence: CASSPAGQGREQYF. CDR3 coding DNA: TGTGCCAGCTCACCCGCCGGACAGGGCCGGGAGCAGTACTTC.

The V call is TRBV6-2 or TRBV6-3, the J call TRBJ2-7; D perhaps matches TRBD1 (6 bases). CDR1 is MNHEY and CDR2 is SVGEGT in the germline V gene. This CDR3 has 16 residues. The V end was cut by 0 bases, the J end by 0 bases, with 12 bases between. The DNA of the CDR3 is TGTGCCAGCAGTTACTCGGACAGCCCGGTCTCCTACGAGCAGTACTTC. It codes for CASSYSDSPVSYEQYF.

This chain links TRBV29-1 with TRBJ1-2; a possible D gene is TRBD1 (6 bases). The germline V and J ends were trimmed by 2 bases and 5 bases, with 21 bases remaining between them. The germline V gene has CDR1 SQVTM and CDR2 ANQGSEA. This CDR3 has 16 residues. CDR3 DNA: TGCAGCGTTGAATCTTTGGACGGGGGCGAGCGGTATGGCTACACCTTC. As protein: CSVESLDGGERYGYTF.

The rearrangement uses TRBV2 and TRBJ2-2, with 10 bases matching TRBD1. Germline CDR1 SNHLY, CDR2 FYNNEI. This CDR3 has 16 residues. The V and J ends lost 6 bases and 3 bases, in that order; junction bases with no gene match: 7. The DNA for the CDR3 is TGTGCCAGCAGAGACTTGACAGGGGGCGACACCGGGGAGCTGTTTTTT. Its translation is CASRDLTGGDTGELFF.

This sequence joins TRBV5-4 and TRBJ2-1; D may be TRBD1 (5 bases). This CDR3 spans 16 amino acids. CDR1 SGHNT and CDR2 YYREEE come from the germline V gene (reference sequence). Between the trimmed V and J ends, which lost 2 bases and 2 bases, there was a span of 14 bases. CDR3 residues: CASSFGAARTYNEQFF. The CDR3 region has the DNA TGTGCCAGCAGCTTTGGGGCCGCGCGGACCTACAATGAGCAGTTCTTC.

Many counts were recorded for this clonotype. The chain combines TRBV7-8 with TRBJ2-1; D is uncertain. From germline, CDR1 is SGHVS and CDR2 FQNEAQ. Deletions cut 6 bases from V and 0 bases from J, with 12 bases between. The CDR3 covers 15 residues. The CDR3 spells CASSSTPISYNEQFF. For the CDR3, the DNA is TGTGCCAGCAGTTCTACCCCCATCTCCTACAATGAGCAGTTCTTC. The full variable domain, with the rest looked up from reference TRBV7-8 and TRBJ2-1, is GAGVSQSPRYKVAKRGQDVALRCDPISGHVSLFWYQQALGQGPEFLTYFQNEAQLDKSGLPSDRFFAERPEGSVSTLKIQRTQQEDSAVYLCASSSTPISYNEQFFGPGTRLTVL.

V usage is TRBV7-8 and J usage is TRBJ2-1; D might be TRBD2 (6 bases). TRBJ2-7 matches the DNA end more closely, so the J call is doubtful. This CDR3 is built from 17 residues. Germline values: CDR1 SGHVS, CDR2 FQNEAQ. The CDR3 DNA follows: TGTGCCAGCAGCCCCCACAGGAGGGCTCAAGAGTACAAGGAGCAGTACTTC. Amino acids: CASSPHRRAQEYKEQYF.

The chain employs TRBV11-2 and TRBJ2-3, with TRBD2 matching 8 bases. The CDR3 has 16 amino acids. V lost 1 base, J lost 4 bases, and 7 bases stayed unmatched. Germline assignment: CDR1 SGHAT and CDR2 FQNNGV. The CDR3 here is CASSLVPAGVADTQYF. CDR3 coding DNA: TGTGCCAGCAGCTTAGTTCCAGCGGGGGTTGCAGATACGCAGTATTTT. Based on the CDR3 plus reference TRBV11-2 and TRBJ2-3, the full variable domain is EAGVAQSPRYKIIEKRQSVAFWCNPISGHATLYWYQQILGQGPKLLIQFQNNGVVDDSQLPKDRFSAERLKGVDSTLKIQPAKLEDSAVYLCASSLVPAGVADTQYFGPGTRLTVL.

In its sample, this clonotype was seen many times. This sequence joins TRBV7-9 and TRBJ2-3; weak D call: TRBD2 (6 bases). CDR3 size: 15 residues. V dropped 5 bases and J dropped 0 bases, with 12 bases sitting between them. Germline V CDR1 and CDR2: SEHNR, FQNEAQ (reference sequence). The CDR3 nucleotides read TGTGCCAGCAGCGCCCGACTAGGGAGCACAGATACGCAGTATTTT. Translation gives CASSARLGSTDTQYF. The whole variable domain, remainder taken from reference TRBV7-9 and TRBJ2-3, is DTGVSQNPRHKITKRGQNVTFRCDPISEHNRLYWYRQTLGQGPEFLTYFQNEAQLEKSRLLSDRFSAERPKGSFSTLEIQRTEQGDSAMYLCASSARLGSTDTQYFGPGTRLTVL.

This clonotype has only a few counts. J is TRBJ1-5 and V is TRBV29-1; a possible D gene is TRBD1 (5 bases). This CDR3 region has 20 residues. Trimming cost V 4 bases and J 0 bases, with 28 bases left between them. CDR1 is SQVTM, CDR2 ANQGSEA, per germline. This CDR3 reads CSVVPSSTVSNLHSNQPQHF. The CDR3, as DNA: TGCAGCGTTGTACCCTCATCGACAGTCTCGAACTTACATAGCAATCAGCCCCAGCATTTT.

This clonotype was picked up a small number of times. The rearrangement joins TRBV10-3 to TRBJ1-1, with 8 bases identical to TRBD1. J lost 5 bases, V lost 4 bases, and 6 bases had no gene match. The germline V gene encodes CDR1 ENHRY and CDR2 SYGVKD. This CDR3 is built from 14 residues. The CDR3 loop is CAISGIGQGTEAFF. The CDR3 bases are TGTGCCATCAGTGGGATTGGACAGGGAACTGAAGCTTTCTTT.

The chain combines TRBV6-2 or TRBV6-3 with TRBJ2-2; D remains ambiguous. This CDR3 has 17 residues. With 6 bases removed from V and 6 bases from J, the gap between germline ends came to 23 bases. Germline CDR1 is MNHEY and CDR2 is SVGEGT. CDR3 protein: CASRSPKATPPAGELFF. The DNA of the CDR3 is TGTGCCAGCAGGAGCCCCAAAGCTACCCCTCCTGCCGGGGAGCTGTTTTTT.

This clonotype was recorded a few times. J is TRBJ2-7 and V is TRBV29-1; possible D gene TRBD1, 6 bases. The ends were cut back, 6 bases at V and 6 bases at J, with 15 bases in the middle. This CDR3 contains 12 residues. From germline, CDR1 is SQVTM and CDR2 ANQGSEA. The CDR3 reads CSVSKGGSEQYF. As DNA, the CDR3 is TGCAGCGTCTCAAAAGGGGGTTCCGAGCAGTACTTC.

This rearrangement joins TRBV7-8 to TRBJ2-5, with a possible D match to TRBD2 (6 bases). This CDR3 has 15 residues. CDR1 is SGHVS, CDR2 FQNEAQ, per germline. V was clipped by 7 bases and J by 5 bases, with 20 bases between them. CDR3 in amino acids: CASTAAGGLKETQYF. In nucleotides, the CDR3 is TGTGCCAGCACCGCAGCGGGCGGGTTGAAGGAGACCCAGTACTTC.

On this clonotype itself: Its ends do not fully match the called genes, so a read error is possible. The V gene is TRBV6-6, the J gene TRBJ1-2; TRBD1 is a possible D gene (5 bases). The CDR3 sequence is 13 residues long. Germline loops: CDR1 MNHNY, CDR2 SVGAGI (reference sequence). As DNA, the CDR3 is TGTGCAAGCAGGCAGGGCCAAACCTATGGCTACACCTTC. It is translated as CASRQGQTYGYTF.

The CDR3 sequence is CASSTWGVGTEAFF. The DNA for the CDR3 is TGTGCCAGCAGTACCTGGGGAGTTGGCACTGAAGCTTTCTTT. The chain combines TRBV6-2 or TRBV6-3 with TRBJ1-1; D is unresolved. V dropped 5 bases and J dropped 4 bases, with 14 bases sitting between them. This CDR3 comprises 14 residues. Germline V gene sequence: CDR1 MNHEY, CDR2 SVGEGT.